This T cell receptor beta chain was found in a study of CD8 T cells in seronegative destructive rheumatoid arthritis (TCRdb year 2020). At the level of the whole study: Biological drugs were being received by seven of the eight CND-RA patients at the time of sampling. Researchers compared peripheral CD8+ TCRbeta repertoires from patients with CCP-negative destructive rheumatoid arthritis (CND-RA) against repertoires from newly diagnosed seropositive RA, seronegative RA and healthy controls. Rather than undergoing new sequencing, the seropositive RA, seronegative RA and healthy control comparison cohorts were drawn from an earlier published TCRbeta dataset.

A word on this clone: Its antigen is still unknown. No clone much larger than this one lies a single base away; base qualities are absent.

From the cysteine up to the phenylalanine, the CDR3 has a length of 18 residues. Solely the CDR3 DNA is kept, with 54 bases framed from the first base. Trimming costs V 4 bases and J 0 bases, and their ends lie 17 bases apart. CDR1 and CDR2 were assigned from the germline V gene as SGHTS and YDEGEE. CND-RA patients were negative for the clinical CCP2 antibody test, and joint destruction progressed despite active therapy. Every CND-RA patient showed typical joint destruction in the wrists and ankles and had failed conventional anti-rheumatic therapy. CND-RA patients were sampled after long disease histories, spanning decades in several cases, rather than at diagnosis. Each patient provided about 54 millilitres of EDTA-anticoagulated peripheral blood. Peripheral blood mononuclear cells were isolated by Ficoll-Paque PLUS density gradient separation. AutoMACS magnetic bead positive selection was used to isolate CD8+ cells from fresh or cryopreserved PBMCs, and purity was verified by flow cytometry. Nucleospin Tissue or Tissue XS kits were used for genomic DNA extraction, and quantification was performed on a Qubit 2.0 fluorometer.

The study at large found these results: After adjusting for age, CND-RA patients appeared to have less diverse, more clonal CD8+ TCRbeta repertoires than other RA subtypes. Across the 117,399 clonotypes tested, no public clonotype enrichment was retained after Benjamini-Hochberg correction. The study acknowledged the small size of the CND-RA cohort as a limitation. In the absence of diagnostic samples, TCR repertoire differences may be partly attributable to poor disease control over the years rather than being present at onset. A distinct set of enriched public clonotypes appeared to be carried by CND-RA patients, and this finding was interpreted by the authors as support for a separate disease subset. Compared with controls and other RA subtypes, CND-RA repertoires contained more CMV-reactive and fewer influenza A-reactive CD8+ TCRbeta sequences.

Genomic DNA from CD8+ cells was used for TCRbeta sequencing, which was performed according to the manufacturer's instructions. The immunoSEQ assay was used for TCRbeta sequencing, which was carried out at a genomics technology centre in Finland. As for the original processing: Clonotype tables from the immunoSEQ preprocessing pipeline were converted to VDJtools format, and non-productive clonotypes were removed. Samples with fewer than 10,000 reads were excluded, the remaining samples were subsampled to 10,000 reads, and most of the eight CND-RA samples met this threshold. Shannon-Wiener, Simpson and clonality indices were calculated with the VDJtools CalcDiversityStats function on data subsampled to 10,000 reads. To infer antigen specificity, non-singleton TCRbeta clonotypes were hard-matched against VDJdb, with no mismatches permitted. CDR3 sequences differing by one amino acid (Hamming distance 1) were grouped into clusters with potentially shared antigen targets. After groups were resampled to six samples, public clonotypes were tested for group enrichment with one-sided Fisher's exact tests, and this procedure was repeated ten times. Sourced from immuneACCESS, this table was stored by TCRdb with only in-frame sequences that have V and J called. A share of the clones is absent; for the studies checked, an unresolved V gene accounts for under half, and the remainder has no known explanation. The D gene and trimming were derived from the DNA, and the V and J assignments and clone size from that table. The sample contains under 15,000 clones, less than 90% of them found a single time. Clones ranked in the top ten supply 25% to 30% of the sample.

Material for sequencing was CD8+ T cells from blood. The TCR comes from a woman aged 30-55 years with seronegative destructive rheumatoid arthritis. The receptor chain draws on TRBV5-8 and TRBJ2-6; a weak D assignment points to TRBD2 (5 bases agree). The DNA reads TGTGCCAGCAGCCTGTTCGGGGTATTAAGCTCTGGGGCCAACGTCCTGACTTTC. Its protein product is CASSLFGVLSSGANVLTF.